This TCR beta chain was sequenced for a study of T-cell reconstitution after alpha-beta-depleted transplantation in children. There are a few counts of this clonotype. During its preparation, the TCRbeta library received unique molecular identifiers. One entry per CDR3 protein results from TCRdb running MiXCR on the PCR reads. The sample lists hundreds of thousands of distinct CDR3 sequences, approximately 32% occurring once. After removal of 5 bases from V and 3 bases from J, the junction contained 12 bases not matched to a gene. Germline V CDR1 and CDR2: MDHEN, SYDVKM. The CDR3 spans 16 residues. This clonotype was sampled from a human donor who donated a stem cell graft to a child with aplastic anemia. The chain couples TRBV28 to TRBJ1-1; 7 bases are a match to TRBD1. Sequencing used PBMCs from the stem cell graft donor, obtained from the stem cell graft. This chain's CDR3 is CASSPRQGPRYTEAFF. In DNA form, the CDR3 reads TGTGCCAGCAGTCCTCGACAGGGCCCTCGGTACACTGAAGCTTTCTTT.